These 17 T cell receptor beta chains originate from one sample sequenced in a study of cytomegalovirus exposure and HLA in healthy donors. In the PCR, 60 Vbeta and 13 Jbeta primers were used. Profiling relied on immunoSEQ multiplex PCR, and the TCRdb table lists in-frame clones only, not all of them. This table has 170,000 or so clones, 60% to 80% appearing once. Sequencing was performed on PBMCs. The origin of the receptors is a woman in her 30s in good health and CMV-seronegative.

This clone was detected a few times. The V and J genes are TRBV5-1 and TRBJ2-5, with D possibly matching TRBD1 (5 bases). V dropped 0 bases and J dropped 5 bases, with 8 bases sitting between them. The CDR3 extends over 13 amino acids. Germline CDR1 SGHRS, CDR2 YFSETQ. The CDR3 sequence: CASSLEPGETQYF. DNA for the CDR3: TGCGCCAGCAGCTTGGAACCAGGGGAGACCCAGTACTTC.

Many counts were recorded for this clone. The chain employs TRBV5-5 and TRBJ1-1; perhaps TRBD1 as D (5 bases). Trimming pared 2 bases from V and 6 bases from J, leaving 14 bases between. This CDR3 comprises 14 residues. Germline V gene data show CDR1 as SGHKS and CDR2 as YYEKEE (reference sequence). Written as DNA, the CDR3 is TGTGCCAGCAGCTTATGGGGCCCGGGGGCTGAAGCTTTCTTT. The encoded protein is CASSLWGPGAEAFF.

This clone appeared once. The CDR3 spells CASSYDRGPYNEQFF. CDR3 bases: TGTGCCAGCAGCTACGACAGGGGCCCCTACAATGAGCAGTTCTTC. The rearrangement uses TRBV13 and TRBJ2-1; 8 bases are a match to TRBD1. Trimming at V came to 4 bases and at J to 2 bases, leaving 4 bases not matched to a gene. The CDR3 is made up of 15 amino acids. Germline V lookup: CDR1 PRHDT, CDR2 FYEKMQ (reference sequence).

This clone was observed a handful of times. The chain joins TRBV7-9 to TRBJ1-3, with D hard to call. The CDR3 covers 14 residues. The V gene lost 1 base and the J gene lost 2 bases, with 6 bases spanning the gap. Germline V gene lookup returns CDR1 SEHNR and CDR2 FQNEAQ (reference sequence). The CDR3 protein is CASSLVLTGNTIYF. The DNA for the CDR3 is TGTGCCAGCAGCTTAGTTCTAACTGGAAACACCATATATTTT.

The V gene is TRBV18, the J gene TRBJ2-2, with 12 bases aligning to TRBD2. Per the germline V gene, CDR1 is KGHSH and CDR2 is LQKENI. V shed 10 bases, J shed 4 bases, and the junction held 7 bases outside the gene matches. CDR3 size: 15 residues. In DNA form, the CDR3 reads TGTGCCACCAGACTAGCGGGGGCCCCCACCGGGGAGCTGTTTTTT. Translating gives CATRLAGAPTGELFF.

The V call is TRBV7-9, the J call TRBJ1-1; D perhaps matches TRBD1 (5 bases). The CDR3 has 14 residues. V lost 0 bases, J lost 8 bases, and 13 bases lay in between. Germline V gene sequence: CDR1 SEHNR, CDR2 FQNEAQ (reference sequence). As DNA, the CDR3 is TGTGCCAGCAGCTTAGCAGGGGCCGCGGAGGAAGCTTTCTTT. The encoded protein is CASSLAGAAEEAFF.

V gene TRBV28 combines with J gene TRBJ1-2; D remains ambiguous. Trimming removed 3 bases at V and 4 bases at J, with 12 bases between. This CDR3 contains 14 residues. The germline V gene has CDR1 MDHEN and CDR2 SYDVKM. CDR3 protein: CASSFQRSSYGYTF. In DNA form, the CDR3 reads TGTGCCAGCAGTTTCCAGAGGTCCTCCTATGGCTACACCTTC.

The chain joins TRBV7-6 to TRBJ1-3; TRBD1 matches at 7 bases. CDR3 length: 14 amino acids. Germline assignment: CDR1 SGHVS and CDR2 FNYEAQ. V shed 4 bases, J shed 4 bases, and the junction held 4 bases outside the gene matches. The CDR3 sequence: CASSYRGSGNTIYF. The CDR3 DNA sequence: TGTGCCAGCAGCTACAGGGGTTCGGGAAACACCATATATTTT.

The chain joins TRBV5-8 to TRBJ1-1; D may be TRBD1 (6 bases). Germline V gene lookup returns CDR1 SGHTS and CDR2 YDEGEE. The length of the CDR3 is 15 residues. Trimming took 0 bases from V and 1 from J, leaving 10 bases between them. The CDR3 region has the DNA TGTGCCAGCAGCTTGGCGGGACACCCGAACACTGAAGCTTTCTTT. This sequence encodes CASSLAGHPNTEAFF.

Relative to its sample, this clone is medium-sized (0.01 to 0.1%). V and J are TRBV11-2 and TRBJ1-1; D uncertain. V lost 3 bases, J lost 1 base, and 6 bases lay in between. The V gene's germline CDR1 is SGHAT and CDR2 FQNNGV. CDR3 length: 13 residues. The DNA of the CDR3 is TGTGCCAGCAGCTTTACAGCGAACACTGAAGCTTTCTTT. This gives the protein CASSFTANTEAFF.

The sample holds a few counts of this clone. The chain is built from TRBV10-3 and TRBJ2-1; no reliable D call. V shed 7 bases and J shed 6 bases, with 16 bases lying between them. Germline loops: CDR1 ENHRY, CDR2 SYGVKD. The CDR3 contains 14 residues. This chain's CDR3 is CAIKRYADFNEQFF. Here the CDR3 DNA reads TGTGCCATCAAAAGGTACGCCGACTTCAATGAGCAGTTCTTC.

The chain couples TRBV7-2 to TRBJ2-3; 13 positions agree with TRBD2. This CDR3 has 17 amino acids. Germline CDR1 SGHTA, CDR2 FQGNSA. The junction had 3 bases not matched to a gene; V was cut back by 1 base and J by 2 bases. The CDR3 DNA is TGTGCCAGCAGCTTAGAACTAGCGGGGGGGTCCACAGATACGCAGTATTTT. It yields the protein CASSLELAGGSTDTQYF.

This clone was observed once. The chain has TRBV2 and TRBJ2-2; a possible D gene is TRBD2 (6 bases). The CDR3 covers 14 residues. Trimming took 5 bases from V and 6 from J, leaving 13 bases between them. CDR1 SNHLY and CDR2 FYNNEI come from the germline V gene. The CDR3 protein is CASSPTIAAGELFF. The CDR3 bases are TGTGCCAGCAGTCCCACCATAGCGGCCGGGGAGCTGTTTTTT.

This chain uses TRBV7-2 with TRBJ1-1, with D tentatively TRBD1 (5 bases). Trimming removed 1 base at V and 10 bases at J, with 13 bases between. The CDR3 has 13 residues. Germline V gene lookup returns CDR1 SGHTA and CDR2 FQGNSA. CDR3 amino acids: CASSLGGRRAAFF. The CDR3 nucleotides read TGTGCCAGCAGCTTAGGGGGCCGGCGCGCAGCTTTCTTT.

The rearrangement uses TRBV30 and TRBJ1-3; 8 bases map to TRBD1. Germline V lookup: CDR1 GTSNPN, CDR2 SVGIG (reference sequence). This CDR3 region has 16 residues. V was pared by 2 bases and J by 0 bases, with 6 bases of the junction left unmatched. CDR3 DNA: TGTGCCTGGAGTCACTCAGGGGGCAACTCTGGAAACACCATATATTTT. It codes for CAWSHSGGNSGNTIYF.

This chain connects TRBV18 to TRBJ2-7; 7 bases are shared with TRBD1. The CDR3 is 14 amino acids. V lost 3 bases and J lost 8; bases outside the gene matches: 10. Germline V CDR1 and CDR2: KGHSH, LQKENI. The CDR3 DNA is TGTGCCAGCTCACCCCAAGCCCAGGGGGATAAGCAGTACTTC. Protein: CASSPQAQGDKQYF.

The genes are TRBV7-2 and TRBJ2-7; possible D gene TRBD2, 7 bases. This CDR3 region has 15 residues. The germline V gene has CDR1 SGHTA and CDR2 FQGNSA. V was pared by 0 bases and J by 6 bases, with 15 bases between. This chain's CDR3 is CASSLAGGLVGEQYF. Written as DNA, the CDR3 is TGTGCCAGCAGCTTAGCGGGGGGGCTTGTGGGCGAGCAGTACTTC.